Following are 18 T cell receptor beta chains from one sample sequenced in a study of T cell responses to AZD1222 COVID-19 vaccine. Profiled with immunoSEQ multiplex PCR; TCRdb holds only in-frame clones, not every one. The sample has approximately 150,000 clones, roughly 90% seen once. The source was peripheral blood, collected 28 days after the second AZD1222 dose. These TCRs come from an adult who received the AZD1222 COVID-19 vaccine.

The rearrangement links TRBV19 to TRBJ2-1, with D unresolved. V lost 5 bases and J 8 bases, leaving 13 bases between the germline ends. This CDR3 contains 13 residues. Germline assignment: CDR1 LNHDA and CDR2 SQIVND (reference sequence). The CDR3 here is CASSLLRNDEQFF. CDR3 nucleotides: TGTGCCAGTAGTCTCTTACGTAACGATGAGCAGTTCTTC.

This chain connects TRBV13 to TRBJ1-1; perhaps TRBD1 as D (6 bases). The CDR3 contains 13 residues. With 5 bases removed from V and 6 bases from J, the gap between germline ends came to 13 bases. Germline V gene sequence: CDR1 PRHDT, CDR2 FYEKMQ (reference sequence). The CDR3 coding sequence is TGTGCCAGCAGCCAAGGACAGTACGCTGAAGCTTTCTTT. This gives the protein CASSQGQYAEAFF.

The chain couples TRBV7-9 to TRBJ1-2; D not resolved. From germline, CDR1 is SEHNR and CDR2 FQNEAQ (reference sequence). V was trimmed by 1 base and J by 6 bases, leaving 3 bases between them. There are 11 residues in the CDR3. CDR3 nucleotide sequence: TGTGCCAGCAGCTTAGGGGATGGCTACACCTTC. It codes for CASSLGDGYTF.

The CDR3 spells CSASRAASGRTQETQYF. As DNA, the CDR3 is TGCAGTGCTAGTCGGGCGGCTAGCGGGAGGACCCAAGAGACCCAGTACTTC. The chain employs TRBV20-1 and TRBJ2-5; 11 bases map to TRBD2. The CDR3 totals 17 residues. The V gene end was trimmed by 3 bases and the J gene end by 1 base; junction bases not matched to a gene: 10. Germline CDR1 is DFQATT and CDR2 is SNEGSKA (reference sequence).

Written as DNA, the CDR3 is TGTGCCTGGAGGGTCAATCAAGGGAATTCACCCCTCCACTTT. Encoded protein: CAWRVNQGNSPLHF. The rearrangement joins TRBV30 to TRBJ1-6; D is unresolved. The CDR3 runs 14 residues. V shed 3 bases and J shed 7 bases, with 13 bases lying between them. Germline V CDR1 and CDR2: GTSNPN, SVGIG (reference sequence).

The chain couples TRBV6-4 to TRBJ1-5; D call uncertain. V was shortened by 3 bases and J by 7 bases, with 10 bases between the two germline ends. Germline V gene sequence: CDR1 MRHNA, CDR2 SNTAGT. The CDR3 runs to 13 residues. In DNA form, the CDR3 reads TGTGCCAGCAGTGAACAAGCGGGACAGCCCCAGCATTTT. Its protein is CASSEQAGQPQHF.

The chain employs TRBV10-3 and TRBJ1-4; no firm D call. CDR1 and CDR2 (germline): ENHRY, SYGVKD. V lost 8 bases, J lost 5 bases, and 12 bases lay in between. The CDR3 contains 13 residues. CDR3 loop: CAIASGLNEKLFF. In DNA, the CDR3 is TGTGCCATCGCATCCGGACTGAATGAAAAACTGTTTTTT.

The rearrangement uses TRBV3-1 (or the pseudogene TRBV3-2) and TRBJ2-5, with 10 bases identical to TRBD2. Germline trimming cut 0 bases from V and 7 bases from J; bases unmatched to any gene: 11. CDR3 size: 17 residues. Germline CDR1 is LGHDT and CDR2 is YNNKEL (reference sequence). The CDR3 nucleotides are TGTGCCAGCAGCCAAGATCTAGCTAGCGGGAGCTTGACGACCCAGTACTTC. It specifies CASSQDLASGSLTTQYF.

A single count supports this clone. The chain links TRBV5-1 to TRBJ1-1; tentatively, D is TRBD1 (5 bases). The CDR3 runs 15 residues. The germline CDR1 and CDR2 sequences are SGHRS and YFSETQ. Trimming cost V 4 bases and J 1 base, with 14 bases left between them. The chain's CDR3 is CASSPEWGRNTEAFF. The DNA for the CDR3 is TGCGCCAGCAGCCCAGAATGGGGGAGGAACACTGAAGCTTTCTTT.

This sequence joins TRBV28 and TRBJ2-2, with TRBD1 identical over 9 bases. Trimming cost V 5 bases and J 6 bases; bases outside gene matches: 7. This CDR3 is built from 15 residues. Per the germline V gene, CDR1 is MDHEN and CDR2 is SYDVKM. The CDR3 bases are TGTGCCAGCAGTGCTCAGGGACAGGGATCCGGGGAGCTGTTTTTT. The encoded protein is CASSAQGQGSGELFF.

V is TRBV7-2 and J is TRBJ1-2; D is unresolved. This CDR3 region has 15 residues. The V and J ends lost 5 bases and 0 bases respectively, with 13 bases between them. CDR1 is SGHTA, CDR2 FQGNSA, per germline. CDR3 nucleotide sequence: TGTGCCAGCAGCAATTTGGGGAGAGCTAACTATGGCTACACCTTC. Protein product: CASSNLGRANYGYTF.

The chain couples TRBV6-1 to TRBJ2-2; 7 bases align to TRBD1. The CDR3 loop spans 15 amino acids. CDR1 MNHNS and CDR2 SASEGT come from the germline V gene. J was trimmed by 2 bases and V by 5 bases; bases with no gene match: 5. The DNA of the CDR3 is TGTGCCAGCAGTACTACAGGGGTTAACACCGGGGAGCTGTTTTTT. This translates into CASSTTGVNTGELFF.

The chain combines TRBV4-1 with TRBJ1-6; possibly TRBD1 for D (5 bases). Trimming cost V 3 bases and J 0 bases, with 15 bases left between them. From germline, CDR1 is MGHRA and CDR2 YSYEKL. This CDR3 region has 18 residues. In DNA, the CDR3 is TGCGCCAGCAGCCAGAGGTGGCCGCAGGGCTCCTATAATTCACCCCTCCACTTT. Its translation is CASSQRWPQGSYNSPLHF.

This chain joins TRBV28 and TRBJ2-6; D tentatively reads TRBD1 or TRBD2 (5 bases each). Germline V CDR1 and CDR2: MDHEN, SYDVKM. The V end was cut by 3 bases, the J end by 1 base, with 7 bases between. The CDR3 loop spans 15 amino acids. The CDR3 reads CASSFEGSGANVLTF. CDR3 coding DNA: TGTGCCAGCAGTTTTGAGGGGTCTGGGGCCAACGTCCTGACTTTC.

This chain links TRBV19 with TRBJ1-1, with D unresolved. The CDR3 consists of 13 residues. Germline V lookup: CDR1 LNHDA, CDR2 SQIVND (reference sequence). V was clipped by 7 bases and J by 4 bases, with 13 bases between them. The CDR3 DNA is TGTGCCAGTACTAAGAGAGTTTCCACTGAAGCTTTCTTT. This encodes CASTKRVSTEAFF.

This chain's CDR3 is CASSLNTYNEQFF. The CDR3 DNA follows: TGTGCCAGCAGCTTAAATACCTACAATGAGCAGTTCTTC. The chain uses TRBV7-3 and TRBJ2-1; D remains ambiguous. Germline V CDR1 and CDR2: SGHTA, FQGTGA. Trimming stripped 1 base from V and 2 bases from J, with 3 bases between. There are 13 residues in the CDR3.

V usage is TRBV7-2 and J usage is TRBJ1-1; possibly TRBD1 for D (5 bases). Germline V gene lookup returns CDR1 SGHTA and CDR2 FQGNSA. The CDR3 extends over 13 amino acids. Trimming left V 8 bases short and J 1 base short, with 11 bases between. The CDR3 loop is CASLRGPNTEAFF. DNA for the CDR3: TGTGCCAGCCTGAGGGGACCGAACACTGAAGCTTTCTTT.

This clone occurred a few times. The rearrangement joins TRBV5-1 to TRBJ2-2, with D perhaps TRBD2 (5 bases). The CDR3 runs to 15 residues. From germline, CDR1 is SGHRS and CDR2 YFSETQ. V lost 0 bases to trimming and J lost 2 bases, with 8 bases between them. Here the CDR3 reads CASSLAAGNTGELFF. The CDR3 DNA follows: TGCGCCAGCAGCTTGGCGGCGGGCAACACCGGGGAGCTGTTTTTT.